The rows below give T cell receptor beta chains drawn from one sample of a study of blood T cell repertoires in COVID-19. The method was immunoSEQ multiplex PCR; TCRdb's version includes in-frame clones alone and lacks a portion of them. In the table there are under 30,000 clones, about 87% of which are singletons. The sample consisted of peripheral blood. The receptors here all came from a human donor with active COVID-19. The donor label of this sample is uncertain. CDR3s include the opening cysteine and the closing phenylalanine or tryptophan. A D gene is named only where the DNA matches it firmly. Rows give clone size only sometimes, using once, few, many, or a class for an expanded clone.

d_gene: -
v_gene: TRBV19
abundance: -
j_gene: TRBJ2-7
CDR3nt: TGTGCCAGTAGTAGTACCTACGAGCAGTACTTC
CDR3aa: CASSSTYEQYF

d_gene: -
v_gene: TRBV19
abundance: -
j_gene: TRBJ2-1
CDR3nt: TGTGCCAGTAGCGCAGGGTATGGCAATGAGCAGTTCTTC
CDR3aa: CASSAGYGNEQFF

d_gene: -
v_gene: TRBV9
abundance: -
j_gene: TRBJ2-7
CDR3nt: TGTGCCAGCAGCGTAGGGGGCGAGCCCACACACTACGAGCAGTACTTC
CDR3aa: CASSVGGEPTHYEQYF

d_gene: -
v_gene: TRBV28
abundance: -
j_gene: TRBJ2-7
CDR3nt: TGTGCCAGCACCCCCCCCCTAGGCCGGCCAGCCTACGAGCAGTACTTC
CDR3aa: CASTPPLGRPAYEQYF

d_gene: -
v_gene: TRBV7-9
abundance: -
j_gene: TRBJ1-4
CDR3nt: TGTGCCAGCAGCTCCGGCTTGTACGGGGGGCGCGATGATGAAAAACTGTTTTTT
CDR3aa: CASSSGLYGGRDDEKLFF

d_gene: -
v_gene: TRBV4-1
abundance: -
j_gene: TRBJ1-1
CDR3nt: TGCGCCAGCAGCCAAGATGGTACCAGTTCTGACACTGAAGCTTTCTTT
CDR3aa: CASSQDGTSSDTEAFF

d_gene: -
v_gene: TRBV21-1
abundance: -
j_gene: TRBJ1-1
CDR3nt: TGTGCCAGCAGCAGGGGGCGAGACACTGAAGCTTTCTTT
CDR3aa: CASSRGRDTEAFF

d_gene: -
v_gene: TRBV4-2
abundance: -
j_gene: TRBJ1-1
CDR3nt: TGTGCCAGCAGCCCCCCTCGGAACACTGAAGCTTTCTTT
CDR3aa: CASSPPRNTEAFF

d_gene: -
v_gene: TRBV4-2
abundance: few
j_gene: TRBJ2-3
CDR3nt: TGTGCCAGCAGCCAAGATTGGCAGAAGTACACAGATACGCAGTATTTT
CDR3aa: CASSQDWQKYTDTQYF

d_gene: -
v_gene: TRBV6-2/TRBV6-3
abundance: -
j_gene: TRBJ2-2
CDR3nt: TGTGCCAGCAGTTCGGGGGACCTTAACACCGGGGAGCTGTTTTTT
CDR3aa: CASSSGDLNTGELFF